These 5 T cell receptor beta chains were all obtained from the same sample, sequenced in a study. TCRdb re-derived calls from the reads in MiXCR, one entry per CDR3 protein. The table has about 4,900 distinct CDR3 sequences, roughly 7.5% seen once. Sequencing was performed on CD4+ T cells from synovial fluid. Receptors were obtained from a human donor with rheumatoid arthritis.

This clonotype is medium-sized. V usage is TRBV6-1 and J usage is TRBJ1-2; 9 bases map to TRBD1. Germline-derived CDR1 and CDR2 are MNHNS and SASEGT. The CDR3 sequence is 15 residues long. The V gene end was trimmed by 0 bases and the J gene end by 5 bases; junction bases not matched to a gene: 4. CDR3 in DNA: TGTGCCAGCAGTGAAGCCGGACAGGGGAGATATGGCTACACCTTC. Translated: CASSEAGQGRYGYTF.

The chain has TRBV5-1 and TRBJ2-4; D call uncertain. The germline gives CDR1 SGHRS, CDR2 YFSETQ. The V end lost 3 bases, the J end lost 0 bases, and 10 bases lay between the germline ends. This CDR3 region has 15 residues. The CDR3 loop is CASSWGKEAKNIQYF. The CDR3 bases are TGCGCCAGCAGCTGGGGTAAAGAAGCCAAAAACATTCAGTACTTC.

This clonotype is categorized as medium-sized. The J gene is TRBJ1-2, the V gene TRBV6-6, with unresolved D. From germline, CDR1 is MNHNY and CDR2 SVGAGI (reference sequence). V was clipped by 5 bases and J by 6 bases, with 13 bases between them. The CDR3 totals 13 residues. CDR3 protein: CASSGTDRDGYTF. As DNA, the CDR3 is TGTGCCAGCAGTGGCACTGATAGGGATGGCTACACCTTC.

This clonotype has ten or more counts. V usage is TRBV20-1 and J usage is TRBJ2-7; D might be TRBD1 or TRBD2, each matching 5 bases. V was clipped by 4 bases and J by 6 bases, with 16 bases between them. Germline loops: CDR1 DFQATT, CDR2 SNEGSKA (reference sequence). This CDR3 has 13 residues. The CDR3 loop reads CSATRDVPSEQYF. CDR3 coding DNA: TGCAGTGCTACTAGGGACGTCCCCTCCGAGCAGTACTTC.

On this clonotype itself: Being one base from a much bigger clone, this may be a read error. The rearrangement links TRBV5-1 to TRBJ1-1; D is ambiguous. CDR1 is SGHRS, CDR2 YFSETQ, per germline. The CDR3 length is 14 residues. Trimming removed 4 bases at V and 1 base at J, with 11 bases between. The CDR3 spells CASSITTGNTEAFF. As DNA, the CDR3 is TGCGCCAGCAGCATAACGACTGGGAACACTGAAGCTTTCTTT.